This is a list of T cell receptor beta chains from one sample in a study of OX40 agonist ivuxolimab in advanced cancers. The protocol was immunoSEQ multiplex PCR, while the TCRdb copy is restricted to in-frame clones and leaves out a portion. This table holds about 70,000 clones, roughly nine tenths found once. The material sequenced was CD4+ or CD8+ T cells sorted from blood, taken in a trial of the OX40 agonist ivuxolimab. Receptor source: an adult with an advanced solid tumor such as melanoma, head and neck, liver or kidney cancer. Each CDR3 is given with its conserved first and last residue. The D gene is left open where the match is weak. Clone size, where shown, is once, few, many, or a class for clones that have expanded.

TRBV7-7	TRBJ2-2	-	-	CASSLLGGTGELFF	TGTGCTAGCAGCTTACTGGGGGGTACCGGGGAGCTGTTTTTT
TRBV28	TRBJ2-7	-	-	CASSLFGYEQYF	TGTGCCAGCAGTTTATTTGGCTACGAGCAGTACTTC
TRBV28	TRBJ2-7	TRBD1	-	CASADRGLEQYF	TGTGCCAGCGCAGACAGGGGGCTTGAGCAGTACTTC
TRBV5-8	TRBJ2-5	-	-	CASSHGGLWQETQYF	TGTGCCAGCAGCCACGGCGGACTCTGGCAAGAGACCCAGTACTTC
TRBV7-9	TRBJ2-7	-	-	CASSLSAGLKNF	TGTGCCAGCAGCTTATCGGCCGGACTGAAAAACTTC
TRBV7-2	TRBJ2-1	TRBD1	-	CASRPGTAIYNEQFF	TGTGCCAGCAGGCCCGGGACAGCGATCTACAATGAGCAGTTCTTC
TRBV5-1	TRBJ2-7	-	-	CASSLEGGPGEQYF	TGCGCCAGCAGCTTGGAGGGAGGACCCGGCGAGCAGTACTTC
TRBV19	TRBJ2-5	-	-	CASSRDQETQYF	TGTGCCAGTAGCAGGGACCAAGAGACCCAGTACTTC
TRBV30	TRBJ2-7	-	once	CAWSPDSYYEQYF	TGTGCCTGGAGTCCAGACAGTTACTACGAGCAGTACTTC
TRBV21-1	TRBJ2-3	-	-	CASSKSRAGGGDTQYF	TGTGCCAGCAGCAAAAGTCGAGCGGGAGGAGGAGATACGCAGTATTTT
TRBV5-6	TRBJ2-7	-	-	CASSVRDYEQYF	TGTGCCAGCAGCGTCCGGGACTACGAGCAGTACTTC
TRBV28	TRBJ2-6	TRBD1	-	CASSARQGVGSGANVLTF	TGTGCCAGCAGTGCCCGACAGGGAGTGGGCTCTGGGGCCAACGTCCTGACTTTC
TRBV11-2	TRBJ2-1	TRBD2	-	CASSLLAGLGSSYNEQFF	TGTGCCAGCAGCCTTCTAGCGGGATTGGGGAGCTCCTACAATGAGCAGTTCTTC
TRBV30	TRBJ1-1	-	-	CAWSGRGDTEAFF	TGTGCCTGGAGTGGCAGGGGCGACACTGAAGCTTTCTTT
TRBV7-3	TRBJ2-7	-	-	CASSLSPLQGEQYF	TGTGCCAGCAGCTTATCCCCCCTTCAGGGCGAGCAGTACTTC
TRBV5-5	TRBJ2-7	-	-	CASRVRYEQYF	TGTGCCAGCAGGGTGAGGTACGAGCAGTACTTC
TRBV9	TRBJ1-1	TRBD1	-	CASSVGGTGIDGEAFF	TGTGCCAGCAGCGTAGGGGGGACAGGGATTGATGGTGAAGCTTTCTTT
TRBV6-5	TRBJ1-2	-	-	CASRSQGNYGYTF	TGTGCCAGCAGGTCACAGGGCAACTATGGCTACACCTTC
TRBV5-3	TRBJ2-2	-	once	CASSPFVITGELFF	TGTGCCAGCTCGCCCTTTGTAATCACCGGGGAGCTGTTTTTT
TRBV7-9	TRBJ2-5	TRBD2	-	CASSWRTSGRQETQYF	TGTGCCAGCAGCTGGCGGACTAGCGGGAGACAGGAGACCCAGTACTTC
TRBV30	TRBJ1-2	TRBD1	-	CAWDLQGTRTWPGF	TGTGCCTGGGACCTACAGGGGACAAGGACTTGGCCAGGCTTC
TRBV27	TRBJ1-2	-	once	CASRVLNYGYTF	TGTGCCAGTAGGGTTTTGAACTATGGCTACACCTTC
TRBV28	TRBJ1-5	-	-	CASSRSPNQPQHF	TGTGCCAGCAGCCGGAGTCCCAATCAGCCCCAGCATTTT
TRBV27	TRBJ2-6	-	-	CASSWYSGANVLTF	TGTGCCAGCAGTTGGTACTCTGGGGCCAACGTCCTGACTTTC
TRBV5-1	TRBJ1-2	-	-	CASSLSAEGYTF	TGCGCCAGCAGCTTGTCCGCGGAGGGCTACACCTTC
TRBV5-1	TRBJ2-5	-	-	CASTAGAGSYQETQYF	TGCGCCAGCACAGCAGGTGCGGGTTCGTACCAAGAGACCCAGTACTTC
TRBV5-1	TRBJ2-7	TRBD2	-	CASSQTGGPTEQYF	TGCGCCAGCAGTCAGACGGGAGGGCCAACCGAGCAGTACTTC
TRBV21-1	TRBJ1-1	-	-	CASSKEGRGGTEAFF	TGTGCCAGCAGCAAAGAGGGCCGAGGAGGCACTGAAGCTTTCTTT